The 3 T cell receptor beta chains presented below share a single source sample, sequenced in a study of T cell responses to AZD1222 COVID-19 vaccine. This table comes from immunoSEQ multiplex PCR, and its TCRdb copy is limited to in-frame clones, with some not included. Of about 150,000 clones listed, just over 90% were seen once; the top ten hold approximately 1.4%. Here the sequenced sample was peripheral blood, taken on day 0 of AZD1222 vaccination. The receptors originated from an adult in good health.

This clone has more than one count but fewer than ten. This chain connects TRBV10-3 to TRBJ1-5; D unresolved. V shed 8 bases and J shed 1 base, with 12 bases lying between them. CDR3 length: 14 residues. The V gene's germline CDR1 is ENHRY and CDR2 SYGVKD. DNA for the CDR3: TGTGCCATCCGCGGGGTATCGAGCAATCAGCCCCAGCATTTT. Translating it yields CAIRGVSSNQPQHF.

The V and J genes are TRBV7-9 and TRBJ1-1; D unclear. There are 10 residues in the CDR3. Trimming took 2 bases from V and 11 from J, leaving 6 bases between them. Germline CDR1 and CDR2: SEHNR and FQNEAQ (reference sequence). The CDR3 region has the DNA TGTGCCAGCAGCTTAATCGATGCTTTCTTT. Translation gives CASSLIDAFF.

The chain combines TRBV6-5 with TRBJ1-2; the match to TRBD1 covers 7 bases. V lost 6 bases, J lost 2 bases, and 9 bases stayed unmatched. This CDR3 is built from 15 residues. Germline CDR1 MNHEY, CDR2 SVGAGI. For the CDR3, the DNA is TGTGCCAGCAGAAGATCCTTGACAGGGAACTATGGCTACACCTTC. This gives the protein CASRRSLTGNYGYTF.